This TCR beta chain is from a study of shared clonotypes between healthy human individuals. On this clone itself: Its antigen remains unidentified.

Several immunoSEQ plates received, in even portions, the genomic DNA of each subset. Each sorted subset replicate got 200 ng genomic DNA, 25,000 to 35,000 genomes. Libraries were prepared by immunoSEQ multiplex PCR; TCRdb keeps only in-frame clonotypes and omits some of them. The sample comprises approximately 650,000 clones, nearly 97% of which are singletons, and approximately 0.1% rests with the top ten. This CDR3 has 16 amino acids. Germline lookup yields CDR1 MDHEN and CDR2 SYDVKM. Between the trimmed V and J ends, which lost 3 bases and 2 bases, there was a span of 14 bases. In the naive CD8 group, cells lacked CD45RO and were positively selected for CCR7, so terminally differentiated effector memory CD45RA+ cells were left out. General study points: Larger richness was generally estimated for naive than memory subsets.

The origin of this receptor is a young woman in good health. The source material was naive CD8+ T cells sorted from blood. V and J are TRBV28 and TRBJ2-1; no clear D gene. In DNA form, the CDR3 reads TGTGCCAGCAGTTTTGGGTTTGGACGCGCCTACAATGAGCAGTTCTTC. As protein: CASSFGFGRAYNEQFF.